A single sample is the source of the 11 T cell receptor beta chains below, sequenced in a study of CD8+ T cells in alopecia areata (dated 2018 in TCRdb). To prepare the library, the immunoSEQ multiplex PCR assay was applied. To provide template for TCR sequencing, every sample had RNA extracted and reverse transcribed into cDNA. Here the immuneACCESS table is served through TCRdb, limited to in-frame sequences with V and J called. Missing clones are a known gap in these copies; in checked studies unresolved V genes cover under half, and the rest lacks a known reason. Across this sample, around 100,000 clones were tabulated and none appeared just once. The top ten hold less than 20% of the sample. The material sequenced was lesional skin. These receptors came from a C3H/HeJ mouse with alopecia areata. The MHC haplotype of this strain is H2-k.

This clone was counted a few times. The germline and genes are mouse ones. The read comes to an end 4 residues before the CDR3 does, leaving the germline J gene to fill in the end. The chain uses TRBV19 and TRBJ2-7; tentative D call: TRBD1 (5 bases). The CDR3 totals 14 residues. Germline V gene data show CDR1 as FNHDT and CDR2 as SITEND (reference sequence). The V end was cut by 2 bases, the J end by 3 bases, with 12 bases between. Incomplete CDR3 DNA: TGTGCCAGCAGTATCCTCATGACAGACTAT. As protein: CASSILMTDY. The full-length CDR3 reads as CASSILMTDYEQYF.

This clone was observed a few times. The gene names here belong to mouse. Partial CDR3 DNA: TGCACCTGCAGCGTCCGGGGACAGGGGGCGGGGGCAGAA. It is translated as CTCSVRGQGAGAE. In full, the CDR3 is CTCSVRGQGAGAETLYF. The gene calls are TRBV1 and TRBJ2-3, with TRBD1 matching over 12 bases. The DNA ends 4 residues before the CDR3 does, and the rest of the CDR3 is filled in from the germline J gene. V was clipped by 6 bases and J by 3 bases; unmatched bases: 10. The CDR3 contains 17 residues. Germline CDR1 is NSQYPW and CDR2 is LRSPGD (reference sequence). The whole variable domain, filled in from reference TRBV1 and TRBJ2-3, reads VTLLEQNPRWRLVPRGQAVNLRCILKNSQYPWMSWYQQDLQKQLQWLFTLRSPGDKEVKSLPGADYLATRVTDTELRLQVANMSQGRTLYCTCSVRGQGAGAETLYFGSGTRLTVL.

There are many counts of this clone. Germline and genes here are mouse. The read ends 4 residues shy of where the CDR3 ends; the end is completed using the germline J gene. This rearrangement joins TRBV13-3 to TRBJ2-5; TRBD2 matches at 12 bases. Unmatched junction bases numbered 3, after V lost 4 bases and J lost 3 bases. The CDR3 extends over 15 amino acids. CDR1 and CDR2 (germline): NNHDY, SYVADS. The sequenced CDR3 bases are TGTGCCAGCAGTCCTGGACTGGGGGGGCAAGAC. Translating gives CASSPGLGGQD. The complete CDR3 protein is CASSPGLGGQDTQYF.

This clone has only a few counts. Mouse germline and gene names are used. The read ends 4 residues early relative to the CDR3; the germline J gene fills the gap. V and J are TRBV13-3 and TRBJ1-4; 10 bases are a match to TRBD1. Germline lookup yields CDR1 NNHDY and CDR2 SYVADS. This CDR3 has 14 amino acids. J gave up 4 bases and V 6 bases, and 3 bases lay outside the gene matches. CDR3 bases read: TGTGCCAGCACCGGGACAGGGGACAACGAA. Protein sequence: CASTGTGDNE. The whole CDR3 region reads CASTGTGDNERLFF.

This clone was counted between two and nine times. Genes and germline come from the mouse. The sequence runs out 4 residues before the end of the CDR3; the remainder is reconstructed from the germline J gene. Different DNA sequences within this sample yield the same CDR3. The chain recombines TRBV1 with TRBJ2-5; TRBD1 aligns across 7 bases. The CDR3 is 15 residues long. Germline lookup yields CDR1 NSQYPW and CDR2 LRSPGD (reference sequence). The CDR3 DNA, read in part, is TGCACCTGCAGTGCAGGGACAGGAGGGAAAGAC. As protein: CTCSAGTGGKD. The whole CDR3 protein reads CTCSAGTGGKDTQYF.

With respect to this clone: Germline and genes: mouse. CDR3 protein: CASSITGKSQNTLYF. Incomplete CDR3 DNA: TGTGCCAGCAGTATAACAGGGAAGAGTCAAAAC. The chain links TRBV19 to TRBJ2-4; possibly TRBD1 for D (6 bases). The sequence runs out 4 residues before the end of the CDR3; the remainder is reconstructed from the germline J gene. V lost 1 base to trimming and J lost 0 bases, with 9 bases between them. This CDR3 contains 15 residues. Germline V gene sequence: CDR1 FNHDT, CDR2 SITEND (reference sequence).

For this clone: Gene names and germline refer to mouse. The read comes to an end 4 residues before the CDR3 does, leaving the germline J gene to fill in the end. Other DNA sequences within the sample encode an identical CDR3. This chain uses TRBV17 with TRBJ1-1; maybe TRBD1 (6 bases). Per the germline V gene, CDR1 is MNHDT and CDR2 is YYDKIL. Trimming took off 0 bases at V and 1 base at J, with 6 bases between the two ends. This CDR3 is 14 amino acids long. CDR3 bases read: TGTGCTAGCAGTAGAGACAGGGGGAACACA. This encodes CASSRDRGNT. The full CDR3 reads CASSRDRGNTEVFF.

As concerns this clone: At residue 13, the TCRdb protein departs from the DNA translation, so the protein shown here was derived from the DNA itself. Germline and genes here are mouse. The read is 3 residues too short to cover the CDR3 end, so that end is filled in from the germline J gene. This rearrangement joins TRBV13-3 to TRBJ1-3; 7 bases align to TRBD1. The CDR3 length is 16 residues. Germline V gene sequence: CDR1 NNHDY, CDR2 SYVADS. Trimming removed 0 bases from V and 0 bases from J; junction bases left unmatched: 3. CDR3 region: CASSDADRVSGNTLYF. The sequenced CDR3 bases are TGTGCCAGCAGTGATGCAGACAGGGTTTCTGGAAATACG.

In regard to this clone: Genes here carry mouse names. The read terminates 4 residues ahead of where the CDR3 ends, so the germline J gene completes it. V gene TRBV13-3 combines with J gene TRBJ1-2, with D maybe TRBD1 (6 bases). The germline V gene has CDR1 NNHDY and CDR2 SYVADS. Trimming removed 1 base at V and 2 bases at J, with 15 bases between. CDR3 length equals 16 residues. The CDR3 DNA, read in part, is TGTGCCAGCAGTGATCCTCGAACAGGGAAGAACTCC. This translates into CASSDPRTGKNS. The CDR3 in its entirety is CASSDPRTGKNSDYTF.

Notes on this clone: The germline and genes are mouse ones. The CDR3 end falls 4 residues outside the read, so it is completed with the germline J gene. V usage is TRBV19 and J usage is TRBJ1-1; D perhaps matches TRBD1 (5 bases). The CDR3 has 12 residues. The germline gives CDR1 FNHDT, CDR2 SITEND (reference sequence). V lost 4 bases and J lost 4, with 8 bases in between. The part of the CDR3 DNA that was read is TGTGCCAGCAGTGTGACAGTCACA. Protein product: CASSVTVT. The complete CDR3 protein is CASSVTVTEVFF.

As regards this clone: The germline and genes are mouse ones. The sequence runs out 4 residues before the end of the CDR3; the remainder is reconstructed from the germline J gene. The rearrangement uses TRBV31 and TRBJ2-7, with TRBD1 matching 7 bases. J lost 2 bases, V lost 1 base, and 8 bases had no gene match. Germline CDR1 GKSSPN, CDR2 SITVG. There are 15 residues in the CDR3. This CDR3 reads CAWSHSSGQTYEQYF. The covered CDR3 bases are TGTGCCTGGAGTCATTCTTCGGGACAGACCTAT. Based on the CDR3 plus reference TRBV31 and TRBJ2-7, the full variable domain is AQTIHQWPVAEIKAVGSPLSLGCTIKGKSSPNLYWYWQATGGTLQQLFYSITVGQVESVVQLNLSASRPKDDQFILSTEKLLLSHSGFYLCAWSHSSGQTYEQYFGPGTRLTVL.